This TCR beta chain is from a study of blood T cell repertoires in COVID-19. The overall study: Sites across the United States, Italy and Spain contributed samples from acute and convalescent COVID-19. PBMCs, B-cell-depleted T cells, or T cells provided the cDNA or gDNA that made up the material.

The CDR3 loop spans 13 amino acids. In germline, CDR1 is SQVTM, CDR2 ANQGSEA. V lost 2 bases and J lost 4, with 11 bases in between. As originally analysed: Reference gene primer amplification gave nucleated cell count estimates. The table came from immunoSEQ multiplex PCR; TCRdb's copy has only in-frame clones and leaves some out. The DNA was the basis for D and trimming; V, J and clone size are from that table. The sample records approximately 84,000 clones, roughly 83% being singletons. The TCR comes from a human donor in a cohort sampled during active COVID-19. The rearrangement joins TRBV29-1 to TRBJ1-1, with a tentative D call TRBD1 (6 bases). The source material was peripheral blood. CDR3 sequence (DNA): TGCAGCGTTGAACAGGGGTTTAGCACTGAAGCTTTCTTT. Its translation: CSVEQGFSTEAFF.